The 7 T cell receptor beta chains given below trace back to one sample, sequenced in a study of graft-versus-host responses after intestinal transplantation. Intraepithelial and lamina propria lymphocytes were freed from processed graft tissue. Assay used: immunoSEQ multiplex PCR; TCRdb lists only in-frame clones, some missing. Among under 1,200 clones listed, 60% to 85% were seen once. This sample comprised ileum tissue, obtained 7 days after intestinal transplantation. The receptors stem from a human patient who received an intestinal transplant, so some T cells may come from the graft donor.

The CDR3 here is CTSSIQSRANVLTF. DNA of the CDR3: TGCACCAGCAGTATTCAAAGTCGGGCCAACGTCCTGACTTTC. The chain links TRBV1 to TRBJ2-6. TRBV1 is listed as a pseudogene. The length of the CDR3 is 14 residues.

The chain carries TRBV15 and TRBJ2-7; 7 bases agree with TRBD1. Germline V gene data show CDR1 as LNHNV and CDR2 as YYDKDF (reference sequence). V was clipped by 3 bases and J by 5 bases; unmatched bases: 7. There are 14 residues in the CDR3. CDR3 sequence: CATSREKQGHEQYF. The CDR3 bases are TGTGCCACCAGCAGGGAAAAACAGGGGCACGAGCAGTACTTC. Drawing the rest from reference TRBV15 and TRBJ2-7, the complete variable domain is DAMVIQNPRYQVTQFGKPVTLSCSQTLNHNVMYWYQQKSSQAPKLLFHYYDKDFNNEADTPDNFQSRRPNTSFCFLDIRSPGLGDTAMYLCATSREKQGHEQYFGPGTRLTVT.

This chain joins TRBV4-2 and TRBJ2-1; TRBD2 aligns across 11 bases. Germline CDR1 LGHNA, CDR2 YNFKEQ. The CDR3 sequence is 16 residues long. V trimming: 0 bases; J trimming: 3 bases; junction bases outside the gene matches: 1. In DNA form, the CDR3 reads TGTGCCAGCAGCCAAGATGGGACTAGCGGCTACAATGAGCAGTTCTTC. It is translated as CASSQDGTSGYNEQFF.

The sample holds a few counts of this clone. The chain couples TRBV28 to TRBJ2-7; 10 nucleotides match TRBD1. Germline lookup yields CDR1 MDHEN and CDR2 SYDVKM. This CDR3 contains 12 residues. The CDR3 DNA reads as TGTGCGACCGGACAGGGGGTAGGCGAGCAGTACTTC. Its protein is CATGQGVGEQYF.

The chain employs TRBV19 and TRBJ1-2, with no clear D. The CDR3 consists of 13 residues. Germline lookup yields CDR1 LNHDA and CDR2 SQIVND (reference sequence). The V end was cut by 7 bases, the J end by 5 bases, with 14 bases between. The CDR3 region has the DNA TGTGCCAGTACTCGAGCCGCCGAGTATGGCTACACCTTC. This translates into CASTRAAEYGYTF.

The J gene is TRBJ2-7, the V gene TRBV6-5, with D possibly being TRBD2 (7 bases). CDR3 length: 14 amino acids. Trimming shortened V by 6 bases and J by 2 bases, and 14 bases separated the two germline ends. Germline CDR1 and CDR2: MNHEY and SVGAGI. The CDR3 DNA is TGTGCCAGCAGCCCGGGGGGCGTCCCCTACGAGCAGTACTTC. As protein: CASSPGGVPYEQYF.

The chain carries TRBV28 and TRBJ2-1; 8 bases agree with TRBD1. The CDR3 has 14 residues. Germline lookup yields CDR1 MDHEN and CDR2 SYDVKM. V lost 4 bases to trimming and J lost 8 bases; unmatched junction nucleotides: 7. In DNA form, the CDR3 reads TGTGCCAGCAGTTCCCCGACAGGGGTCGATGAGCAGTTCTTC. Translation gives CASSSPTGVDEQFF.